The source of this T cell receptor beta chain is a study of blood T cell repertoires in COVID-19. Study in general: COVID-19 samples from acute and convalescent phases originated in the United States, Italy and Spain.

As originally analysed: Researchers report that nucleated cell counts were estimated from reference gene primer amplification. Libraries were prepared by immunoSEQ multiplex PCR; TCRdb keeps only in-frame clonotypes and omits some of them. V and J calls and clone size are those listed in that table; D and trimming were worked out from the DNA. The sample gives some 390,000 clones, about 90% of which show up once; 1.7% is in the top ten. The CDR3 extends over 12 amino acids. The V gene's germline CDR1 is MNHEY and CDR2 SMNVEV (reference sequence). Losses at the gene ends were 6 bases for V and 8 bases for J; bases not matched to a gene: 3. Participant-given clinical history determined each cohort assignment.

The rearrangement links TRBV27 to TRBJ2-1; 8 bases are a match to TRBD2. The origin of this receptor is a woman between 25 and 40 years old who had recovered from COVID-19. The sequencing input was PBMCs or T cells enriched from blood (not recorded which). This chain's CDR3 is CASSGRADEQFF. The CDR3 DNA follows: TGTGCCAGCAGCGGGAGGGCCGATGAGCAGTTCTTC.